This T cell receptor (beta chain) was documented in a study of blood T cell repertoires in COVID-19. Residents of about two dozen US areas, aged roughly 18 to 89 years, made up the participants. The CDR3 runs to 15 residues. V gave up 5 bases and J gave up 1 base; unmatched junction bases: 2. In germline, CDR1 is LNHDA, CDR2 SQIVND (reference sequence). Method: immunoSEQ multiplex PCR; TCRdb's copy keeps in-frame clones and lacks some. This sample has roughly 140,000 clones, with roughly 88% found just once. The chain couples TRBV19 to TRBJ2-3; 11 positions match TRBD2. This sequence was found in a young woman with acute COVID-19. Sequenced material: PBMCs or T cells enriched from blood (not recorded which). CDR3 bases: TGTGCCAGTAGTCCGGGACTAGCGGGCACAGATACGCAGTATTTT. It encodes CASSPGLAGTDTQYF.